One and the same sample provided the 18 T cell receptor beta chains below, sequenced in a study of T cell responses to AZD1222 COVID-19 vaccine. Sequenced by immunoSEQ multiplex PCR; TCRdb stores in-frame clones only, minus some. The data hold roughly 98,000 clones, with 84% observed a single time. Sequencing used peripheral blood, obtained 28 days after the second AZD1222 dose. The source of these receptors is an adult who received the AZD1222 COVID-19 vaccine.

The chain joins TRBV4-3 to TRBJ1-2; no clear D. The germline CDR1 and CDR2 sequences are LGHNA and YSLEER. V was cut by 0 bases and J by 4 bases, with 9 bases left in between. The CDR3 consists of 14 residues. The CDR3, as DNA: TGCGCCAGCAGCCAAGAGACCCGGACCTATGGCTACACCTTC. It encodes CASSQETRTYGYTF.

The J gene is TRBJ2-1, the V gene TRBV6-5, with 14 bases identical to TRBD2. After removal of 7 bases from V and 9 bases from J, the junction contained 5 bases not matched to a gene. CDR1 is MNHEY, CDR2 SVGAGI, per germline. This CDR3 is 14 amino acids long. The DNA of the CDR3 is TGTGCCAGCACCAAAGGACTAGCGGGGGGTGAGCAGTTCTTC. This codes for CASTKGLAGGEQFF.

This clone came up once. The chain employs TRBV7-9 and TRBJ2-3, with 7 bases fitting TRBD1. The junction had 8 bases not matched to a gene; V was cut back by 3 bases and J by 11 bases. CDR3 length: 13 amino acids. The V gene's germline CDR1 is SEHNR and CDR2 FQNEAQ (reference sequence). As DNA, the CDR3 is TGTGCCAGCAGCTTGTTTCCACAGGGGAAGCAGTATTTT. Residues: CASSLFPQGKQYF.

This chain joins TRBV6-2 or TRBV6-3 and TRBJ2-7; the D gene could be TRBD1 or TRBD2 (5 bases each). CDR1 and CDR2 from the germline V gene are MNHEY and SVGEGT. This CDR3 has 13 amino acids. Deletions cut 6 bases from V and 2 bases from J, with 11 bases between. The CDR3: CASSRGPAYEQYF. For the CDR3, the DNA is TGTGCCAGCAGCCGGGGACCCGCCTACGAGCAGTACTTC.

CDR3 protein: CASSALGGRSEAFF. The CDR3 nucleotides are TGTGCCAGCAGTGCCCTGGGGGGGCGGAGTGAAGCTTTCTTT. The rearrangement joins TRBV6-4 to TRBJ1-1, with a weak D call TRBD1 (6 bases). The CDR3 runs 14 residues. Germline V lookup: CDR1 MRHNA, CDR2 SNTAGT. V was cut by 4 bases and J by 7 bases, with 16 bases left in between.

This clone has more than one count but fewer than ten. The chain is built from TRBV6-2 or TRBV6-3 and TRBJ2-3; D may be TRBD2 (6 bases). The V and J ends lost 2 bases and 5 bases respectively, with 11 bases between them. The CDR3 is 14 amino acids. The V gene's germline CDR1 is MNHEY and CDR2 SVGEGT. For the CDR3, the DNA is TGTGCCAGCAGTTACCCTGGGAGGTTAGATACGCAGTATTTT. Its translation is CASSYPGRLDTQYF.

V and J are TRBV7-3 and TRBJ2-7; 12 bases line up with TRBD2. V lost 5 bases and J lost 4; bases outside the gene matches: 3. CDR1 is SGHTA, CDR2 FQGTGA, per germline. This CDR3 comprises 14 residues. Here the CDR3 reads CASSRTSGNYEQYF. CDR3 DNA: TGTGCCAGCAGCCGGACTAGCGGGAATTACGAGCAGTACTTC.

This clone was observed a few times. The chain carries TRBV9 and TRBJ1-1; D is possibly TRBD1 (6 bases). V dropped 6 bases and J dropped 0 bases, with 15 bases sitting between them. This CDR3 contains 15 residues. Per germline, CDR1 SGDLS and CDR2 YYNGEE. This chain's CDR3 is CASNRGASMNTEAFF. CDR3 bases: TGTGCCAGCAACCGGGGGGCGTCTATGAACACTGAAGCTTTCTTT.

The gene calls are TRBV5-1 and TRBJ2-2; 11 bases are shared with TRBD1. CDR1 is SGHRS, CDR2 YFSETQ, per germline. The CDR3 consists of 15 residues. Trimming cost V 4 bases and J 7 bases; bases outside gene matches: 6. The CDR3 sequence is CASSPGTGGVGELFF. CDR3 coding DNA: TGCGCCAGCAGCCCCGGGACAGGGGGTGTCGGGGAGCTGTTTTTT. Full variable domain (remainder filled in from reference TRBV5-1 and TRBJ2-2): KAGVTQTPRYLIKTRGQQVTLSCSPISGHRSVSWYQQTPGQGLQFLFEYFSETQRNKGNFPGRFSGRQFSNSRSEMNVSTLELGDSALYLCASSPGTGGVGELFFGEGSRLTVL.

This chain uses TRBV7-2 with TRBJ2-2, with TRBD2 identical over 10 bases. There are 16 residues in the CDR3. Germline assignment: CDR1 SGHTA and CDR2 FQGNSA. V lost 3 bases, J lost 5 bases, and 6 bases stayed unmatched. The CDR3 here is CASSFRSGGGTGELFF. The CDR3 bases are TGTGCCAGCAGCTTCCGGAGCGGGGGGGGAACCGGGGAGCTGTTTTTT.

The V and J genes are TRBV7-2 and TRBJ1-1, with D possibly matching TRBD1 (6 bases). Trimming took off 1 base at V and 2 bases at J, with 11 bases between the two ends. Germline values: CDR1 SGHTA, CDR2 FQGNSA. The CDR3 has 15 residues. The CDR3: CASSLVTGINTEAFF. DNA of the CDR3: TGTGCCAGCAGCTTAGTAACAGGGATCAACACTGAAGCTTTCTTT.

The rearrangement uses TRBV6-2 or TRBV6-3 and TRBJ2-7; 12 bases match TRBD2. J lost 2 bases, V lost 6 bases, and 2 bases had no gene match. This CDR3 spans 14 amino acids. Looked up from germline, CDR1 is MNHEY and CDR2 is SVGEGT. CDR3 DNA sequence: TGTGCCAGCAGCAGGACTAGCGGGACCTACGAGCAGTACTTC. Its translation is CASSRTSGTYEQYF.

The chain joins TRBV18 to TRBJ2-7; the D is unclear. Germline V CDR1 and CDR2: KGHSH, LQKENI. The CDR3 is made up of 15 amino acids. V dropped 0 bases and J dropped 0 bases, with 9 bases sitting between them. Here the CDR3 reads CASSPPLASSYEQYF. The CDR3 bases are TGTGCCAGCTCACCACCTTTGGCCAGCTCCTACGAGCAGTACTTC.

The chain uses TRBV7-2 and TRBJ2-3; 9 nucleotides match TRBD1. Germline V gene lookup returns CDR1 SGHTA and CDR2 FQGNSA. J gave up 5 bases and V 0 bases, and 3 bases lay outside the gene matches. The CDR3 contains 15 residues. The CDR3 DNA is TGTGCCAGCAGCTTAGCGGGACAGGGTAGAGATACGCAGTATTTT. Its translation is CASSLAGQGRDTQYF.

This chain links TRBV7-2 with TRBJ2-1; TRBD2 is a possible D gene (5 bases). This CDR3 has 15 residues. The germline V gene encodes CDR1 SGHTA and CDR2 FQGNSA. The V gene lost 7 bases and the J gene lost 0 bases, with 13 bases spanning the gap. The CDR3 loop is CASTPRVGSYNEQFF. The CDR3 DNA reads TGTGCCAGCACACCGAGGGTGGGCTCCTACAATGAGCAGTTCTTC.

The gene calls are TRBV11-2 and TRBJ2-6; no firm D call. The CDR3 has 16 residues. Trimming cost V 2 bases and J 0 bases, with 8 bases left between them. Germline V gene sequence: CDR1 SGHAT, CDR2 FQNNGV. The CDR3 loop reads CASSLTRPSGANVLTF. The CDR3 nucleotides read TGTGCCAGCAGCTTAACCAGACCCTCTGGGGCCAACGTCCTGACTTTC.

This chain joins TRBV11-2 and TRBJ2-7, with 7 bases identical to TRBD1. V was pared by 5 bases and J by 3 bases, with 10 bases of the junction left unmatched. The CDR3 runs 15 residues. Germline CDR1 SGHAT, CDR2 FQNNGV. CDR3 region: CASSPETGKGYEQYF. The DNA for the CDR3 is TGTGCCAGCAGCCCCGAGACAGGGAAGGGCTACGAGCAGTACTTC.

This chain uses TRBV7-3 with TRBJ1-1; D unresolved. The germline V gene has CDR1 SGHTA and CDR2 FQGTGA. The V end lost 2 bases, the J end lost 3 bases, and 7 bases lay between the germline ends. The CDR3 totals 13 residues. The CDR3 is CASSLQSDTEAFF. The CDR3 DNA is TGTGCCAGCAGCTTACAGTCCGACACTGAAGCTTTCTTT.